What follows are 29 T cell receptor beta chains derived from one specimen sequenced in a study of blood T cell repertoires in COVID-19. The method was immunoSEQ multiplex PCR; TCRdb's version includes in-frame clones alone and lacks a portion of them. The sample holds roughly 250,000 clones, 70% to 90% seen once. The sample was peripheral blood. These receptors all come from a man in his forties or fifties with acute or convalescent COVID-19.

The V and J genes are TRBV27 and TRBJ1-5; 7 bases are shared with TRBD1. Germline V gives CDR1 MNHEY, CDR2 SMNVEV (reference sequence). With V trimmed by 0 bases and J by 5 bases, 7 bases remained unmatched. CDR3 length: 16 residues. Here the CDR3 reads CASSLSGGGPYQPQHF. CDR3 DNA: TGTGCCAGCAGTTTATCAGGAGGGGGCCCGTATCAGCCCCAGCATTTT.

The V gene is TRBV4-1, the J gene TRBJ2-2, with 8 nucleotides matching TRBD2. The germline gives CDR1 MGHRA, CDR2 YSYEKL. With V trimmed by 3 bases and J by 4 bases, 7 bases remained unmatched. This CDR3 is built from 16 residues. The CDR3 DNA follows: TGCGCCAGCAGCCAGAGTAGCGGGATAATCACCGGGGAGCTGTTTTTT. Residues: CASSQSSGIITGELFF.

The J gene is TRBJ1-6, the V gene TRBV7-3; 7 bases line up with TRBD1. CDR1 SGHTA and CDR2 FQGTGA come from the germline V gene. This CDR3 has 15 amino acids. J lost 7 bases, V lost 2 bases, and 5 bases had no gene match. The DNA of the CDR3 is TGTGCCAGCAGCTTACTCGGGACAGCAAATTCACCCCTCCACTTT. Protein product: CASSLLGTANSPLHF.

The genes are TRBV6-1 and TRBJ1-5; D is undetermined. Germline loops: CDR1 MNHNS, CDR2 SASEGT. There are 15 residues in the CDR3. V lost 4 bases to trimming and J lost 0 bases, with 10 bases between them. DNA of the CDR3: TGTGCCAGCAGTGGAGCCCTTAATAGCAATCAGCCCCAGCATTTT. It yields the protein CASSGALNSNQPQHF.

This chain joins TRBV18 and TRBJ1-4; 9 nucleotides match TRBD1. V lost 3 bases and J lost 1; bases outside the gene matches: 21. The CDR3 is made up of 22 amino acids. CDR1 and CDR2 from the germline V gene are KGHSH and LQKENI. The DNA of the CDR3 is TGTGCCAGCTCACCGTGGACAGGGGTATTGCGCGGGCGAAATCGAACTAATGAAAAACTGTTTTTT. This translates into CASSPWTGVLRGRNRTNEKLFF.

This clone has more than one count but fewer than ten. The chain recombines TRBV29-1 with TRBJ1-4, with D possibly matching TRBD1 (6 bases). This CDR3 has 13 residues. From germline, CDR1 is SQVTM and CDR2 ANQGSEA. V was trimmed by 1 base and J by 11 bases, leaving 14 bases between them. The CDR3 spells CSVEGQGKDKLFF. CDR3 sequence (DNA): TGCAGCGTTGAAGGGCAGGGGAAGGATAAACTGTTTTTT.

CDR3 coding DNA: TGTGCCAGCAGGGGCTATGAGCAGTTCTTC. Protein: CASRGYEQFF. This sequence joins TRBV12-3 or TRBV12-4 and TRBJ2-1; D gene unclear. There are 10 residues in the CDR3. V shed 6 bases and J shed 8 bases, with 5 bases lying between them.

The chain employs TRBV7-2 and TRBJ1-5; D remains unclear. CDR3 length: 17 residues. Germline CDR1 and CDR2: SGHTA and FQGNSA. Trimming pared 4 bases from V and 0 bases from J, leaving 16 bases between. The CDR3 is CASSSYGQPYSNQPQHF. The CDR3, as DNA: TGTGCCAGCAGCTCTTATGGGCAGCCTTATAGCAATCAGCCCCAGCATTTT. Full variable domain (rest looked up from reference TRBV7-2 and TRBJ1-5): GAGVSQSPSNKVTEKGKDVELRCDPISGHTALYWYRQSLGQGLEFLIYFQGNSAPDKSGLPSDRFSAERTGGSVSTLTIQRTQQEDSAVYLCASSSYGQPYSNQPQHFGDGTRLSIL.

On this clone itself: The identical CDR3 is also encoded by other nucleotide sequences in the sample. The chain links TRBV11-2 to TRBJ2-7; D ambiguous. CDR1 SGHAT and CDR2 FQNNGV come from the germline V gene. This CDR3 region has 14 residues. The germline V and J ends were trimmed by 1 base and 2 bases, with 9 bases remaining between them. The CDR3 coding sequence is TGTGCCAGCAGCTTAGGAGTCGGAGCCTACGAGCAGTACTTC. Its translation: CASSLGVGAYEQYF.

With respect to this clone: An end of the junction does not agree with germline; a read error may underlie this. The same CDR3 also results from other DNA sequences found in this sample. The chain employs TRBV27 and TRBJ1-5; 9 bases are a match to TRBD1. The CDR3 runs to 15 residues. Germline V gives CDR1 MNHEY, CDR2 SMNVEV (reference sequence). Here the CDR3 reads CASSFKGQGNQPQHF. In DNA form, the CDR3 reads TGTGCCAGCAGTTTTAAGGGACAGGGCAACCAGCCCCAGCATTTT.

This chain joins TRBV4-1 and TRBJ2-4, with D perhaps matching TRBD1 (5 bases). Germline lookup yields CDR1 MGHRA and CDR2 YSYEKL. The V gene lost 1 base and the J gene lost 5 bases, with 12 bases spanning the gap. CDR3 size: 15 residues. Here the CDR3 DNA reads TGCGCCAGCAGCCAAGTTACGGCAGGGCAAAACATTCAGTACTTC. It yields the protein CASSQVTAGQNIQYF.

The rearrangement uses TRBV2 and TRBJ2-3, with D possibly matching TRBD2 (6 bases). Germline assignment: CDR1 SNHLY and CDR2 FYNNEI. V dropped 3 bases and J dropped 2 bases, with 12 bases sitting between them. The CDR3 consists of 15 residues. The CDR3 reads CASSDGEDFTDTQYF. The CDR3 DNA reads TGTGCCAGCAGTGATGGGGAGGATTTCACAGATACGCAGTATTTT.

The chain employs TRBV11-3 and TRBJ1-5, with 8 bases lining up with TRBD1. The CDR3 consists of 15 residues. The junction had 0 bases not matched to a gene; V was cut back by 1 base and J by 1 base. CDR1 SGHNT and CDR2 YENEEA come from the germline V gene. CDR3 bases: TGTGCCAGCAGCTTAGGACAGGGGAGCAATCAGCCCCAGCATTTT. Translating it yields CASSLGQGSNQPQHF.

The chain carries TRBV14 and TRBJ2-1; TRBD2 matches 8 bases. This CDR3 is built from 16 residues. V was clipped by 3 bases and J by 6 bases; unmatched bases: 10. Per the germline V gene, CDR1 is SGHDN and CDR2 is FVKESK. CDR3 sequence reads: CASSHNPGLGANEQFF. The CDR3 DNA reads TGTGCCAGCAGCCATAACCCGGGACTAGGGGCCAATGAGCAGTTCTTC. Full variable domain (outside the CDR3, taken from reference TRBV14 and TRBJ2-1): EAGVTQFPSHSVIEKGQTVTLRCDPISGHDNLYWYRRVMGKEIKFLLHFVKESKQDESGMPNNRFLAERTGGTYSTLKVQPAELEDSGVYFCASSHNPGLGANEQFFGPGTRLTVL.

The chain couples TRBV6-5 to TRBJ2-3; a weak D match, TRBD1 (6 bases). Deletions cut 6 bases from V and 6 bases from J, with 16 bases between. Germline-derived CDR1 and CDR2 are MNHEY and SVGAGI. This CDR3 spans 14 amino acids. CDR3 residues: CASRDRPGLDTQYF. CDR3 DNA sequence: TGTGCCAGCAGGGACAGACCGGGCCTTGATACGCAGTATTTT.

The genes are TRBV9 and TRBJ2-6; D is undetermined. This CDR3 region has 14 residues. Germline V gene data show CDR1 as SGDLS and CDR2 as YYNGEE. Trimming shortened V by 3 bases and J by 2 bases, and 6 bases separated the two germline ends. The CDR3 protein is CASSAVTGANVLTF. For the CDR3, the DNA is TGTGCCAGCAGCGCGGTTACTGGGGCCAACGTCCTGACTTTC.

The chain links TRBV6-8 to TRBJ1-2; no clear D gene. Trimming removed 6 bases at V and 0 bases at J, with 32 bases between. The CDR3 is 21 residues long. CDR1 is MNHGY, CDR2 SAAAGT, per germline. The CDR3 DNA follows: TGTGCCAGCAGGCCCAACTTTTTCCCCCCCAAGTCTAGTCCACCTAACTATGGCTACACCTTC. It is translated as CASRPNFFPPKSSPPNYGYTF.

CDR3 residues: CASSAQPTSGRGTGELFF. The CDR3 coding sequence is TGCGCCAGCAGCGCCCAACCCACTAGCGGGAGGGGCACCGGGGAGCTGTTTTTT. The chain links TRBV4-1 to TRBJ2-2; 13 bases match TRBD2. The junction had 10 bases not matched to a gene; V was cut back by 5 bases and J by 4 bases. Per germline, CDR1 MGHRA and CDR2 YSYEKL. The CDR3 runs to 18 residues.

The chain uses TRBV3-1 (or the pseudogene TRBV3-2) and TRBJ2-1, with 7 nucleotides matching TRBD2. Germline assignment: CDR1 LGHDT and CDR2 YNNKEL (reference sequence). This CDR3 region has 16 residues. The V segment lost 1 base and the J segment 4 bases; nucleotides outside the gene matches: 7. CDR3 nucleotide sequence: TGTGCCAGCAGCCAAGGGGAGGGTAGCGGATACAATGAGCAGTTCTTC. Amino acid sequence: CASSQGEGSGYNEQFF.

V usage is TRBV27 and J usage is TRBJ1-2; no definite D call. The ends were cut back, 0 bases at V and 6 bases at J, with 17 bases in the middle. Germline values: CDR1 MNHEY, CDR2 SMNVEV (reference sequence). The CDR3 totals 16 residues. CDR3 in amino acids: CASSLSAGRGINGYTF. DNA for the CDR3: TGTGCCAGCAGTTTATCGGCGGGCCGCGGAATTAATGGCTACACCTTC.

V gene TRBV2 combines with J gene TRBJ2-7; 8 bases are a match to TRBD1. Germline V gene sequence: CDR1 SNHLY, CDR2 FYNNEI. The CDR3 consists of 16 residues. V shed 7 bases, J shed 1 base, and the junction held 12 bases outside the gene matches. In DNA form, the CDR3 reads TGTGCCAGCACCTTCCCCCGGGACAGGTCTTCCTACGAGCAGTACTTC. Its protein product is CASTFPRDRSSYEQYF.

The genes are TRBV4-2 and TRBJ2-7; 8 nucleotides line up with TRBD2. The J segment lost 0 bases and the V segment lost 0 bases, leaving 7 bases of the junction unmatched. The CDR3 consists of 17 residues. Germline-derived CDR1 and CDR2 are LGHNA and YNFKEQ. CDR3 sequence: CASSQEGAGGRSYEQYF. In DNA form, the CDR3 reads TGTGCCAGCAGCCAAGAAGGTGCGGGGGGCCGCTCCTACGAGCAGTACTTC.

The V gene is TRBV18, the J gene TRBJ2-1, with 10 nucleotides matching TRBD2. The germline gives CDR1 KGHSH, CDR2 LQKENI. The V gene end was trimmed by 3 bases and the J gene end by 4 bases; junction bases not matched to a gene: 3. The CDR3 is 15 amino acids. The chain's CDR3 is CASSPSGGLYNEQFF. CDR3 in DNA: TGTGCCAGCTCACCTAGCGGGGGGCTGTACAATGAGCAGTTCTTC.

The genes are TRBV4-1 and TRBJ2-2; TRBD2 matches 8 bases. Germline V gives CDR1 MGHRA, CDR2 YSYEKL. J was trimmed by 6 bases and V by 0 bases; bases with no gene match: 9. This CDR3 is 17 amino acids long. The CDR3 sequence is CASSQDRGLEPAGELFF. For the CDR3, the DNA is TGCGCCAGCAGCCAAGATCGGGGACTAGAACCGGCCGGGGAGCTGTTTTTT.

The rearrangement uses TRBV30 and TRBJ1-6; D may be TRBD1 (6 bases). V was pared by 2 bases and J by 9 bases, with 11 bases between. Germline assignment: CDR1 GTSNPN and CDR2 SVGIG (reference sequence). The CDR3 sequence is 13 residues long. The CDR3 reads CAWSSQGSSPLHF. For the CDR3, the DNA is TGTGCCTGGAGTAGCCAGGGGAGTTCACCCCTCCACTTT. Looking up the rest from reference TRBV30 and TRBJ1-6 gives the full variable domain: SQTIHQWPATLVQPVGSPLSLECTVEGTSNPNLYWYRQAAGRGLQLLFYSVGIGQISSEVPQNLSASRPQDRQFILSSKKLLLSDSGFYLCAWSSQGSSPLHFGNGTRLTVT.

The V call is TRBV6-5, the J call TRBJ1-6, with TRBD1 matching 10 bases. The CDR3 is 14 residues long. J lost 10 bases, V lost 6 bases, and 6 bases had no gene match. CDR1 is MNHEY and CDR2 is SVGAGI in the germline V gene. The CDR3 spells CASSVRTGGSPLHF. The CDR3 region has the DNA TGTGCCAGCAGCGTTCGGACAGGGGGGTCACCCCTCCACTTT.

CDR3 nucleotide sequence: TGTGCCAGCTCACCGGACAGGCTGCCCGATGGCTACACCTTC. Its protein product is CASSPDRLPDGYTF. V and J are TRBV18 and TRBJ1-2; the match to TRBD1 covers 7 bases. The length of the CDR3 is 14 residues. The V gene end was trimmed by 3 bases and the J gene end by 6 bases; junction bases not matched to a gene: 7. Germline V gene data show CDR1 as KGHSH and CDR2 as LQKENI.

V usage is TRBV20-1 and J usage is TRBJ2-5, with D unresolved. Deletions cut 3 bases from V and 3 bases from J, with 14 bases between. CDR3 size: 14 residues. Germline CDR1 and CDR2: DFQATT and SNEGSKA (reference sequence). The CDR3 sequence: CSASRPALEETQYF. CDR3 DNA: TGCAGTGCTAGTCGACCGGCGCTAGAAGAGACCCAGTACTTC.

This clone has just a few counts. The chain combines TRBV6-5 with TRBJ2-7, with 8 bases lining up with TRBD2. This CDR3 has 15 amino acids. With V trimmed by 2 bases and J by 2 bases, 5 bases remained unmatched. Germline loops: CDR1 MNHEY, CDR2 SVGAGI. The CDR3 DNA sequence: TGTGCCAGCAGTTACCTCACGGGGGGGACCTACGAGCAGTACTTC. Encoded protein: CASSYLTGGTYEQYF.